The clone carrying this T cell receptor beta chain was found many times. The CDR3 length is 13 residues. Trimming took off 2 bases at V and 1 base at J, with 5 bases between the two ends. Looked up from germline, CDR1 is SGHTA and CDR2 is FQGTGA. The sample is drawn from a study of T cells after yellow fever vaccination. The wider study: Each low-cell-number fraction was prepared by means of SMART-Seq v4 Ultra Low Input.

TCRdb reprocessed the 5' RACE reads via MiXCR and lists one record per CDR3 protein. The sample consists of 110,000 or so distinct CDR3 sequences, roughly 7.2% of them appearing once. The V and J genes are TRBV7-3 and TRBJ1-1; D not certain. The source of this sequence is a man aged 18 to 30 who received the YFV17D yellow fever vaccine. Sequenced material: CD4+ T cells sorted from PBMCs, taken about 49 days after the first yellow fever vaccination. For the CDR3, the DNA is TGTGCCAGCAGCTTATTCACGAACACTGAAGCTTTCTTT. Protein product: CASSLFTNTEAFF.